This TCR beta chain was retrieved from a study of shared clonotypes between healthy human individuals. V was clipped by 0 bases and J by 11 bases, with 16 bases between them. This CDR3 comprises 14 residues. The germline CDR1 and CDR2 sequences are LGHNA and YSLEER. TCRdb keeps only in-frame clones here, not all; method: immunoSEQ multiplex PCR. The sample yields approximately 980,000 clones, about 80% seen once. The sample taken for sequencing was memory CD4+ T cells sorted from blood. Subset described: CD45RA-negative fraction. The source of this sequence is a young man in good health. The chain links TRBV4-3 to TRBJ2-5, with D maybe TRBD2 (5 bases). The CDR3 here is CASSQEGAGRVQYF. The CDR3, as DNA: TGCGCCAGCAGCCAAGAGGGAGCTGGCCGGGTACAGTACTTC.